The 20 T cell receptor beta chains below were found in one sample sequenced in a study of T cells in localized non-small cell lung cancer. The table came from immunoSEQ multiplex PCR; TCRdb's copy has only in-frame clones and leaves some out. This sample yields roughly 30,000 clones, of which roughly four fifths are seen a single time; approximately 5.7% belongs to the top ten. The material sequenced was peripheral blood mononuclear cells, taken before any cancer treatment. These receptors originate from a man aged 35 to 69 with stage III lung adenocarcinoma.

The rearrangement links TRBV5-1 to TRBJ2-3, with 8 bases matching TRBD1. From germline, CDR1 is SGHRS and CDR2 YFSETQ. V trimming: 4 bases; J trimming: 1 base; junction bases outside the gene matches: 5. The CDR3 loop spans 15 amino acids. The CDR3 coding sequence is TGCGCCAGCAGCGGGGGGACAGGCCGCACAGATACGCAGTATTTT. Its translation is CASSGGTGRTDTQYF.

The chain combines TRBV5-1 with TRBJ1-6; 7 positions match TRBD1. Germline lookup yields CDR1 SGHRS and CDR2 YFSETQ. The V gene end was trimmed by 1 base and the J gene end by 6 bases; junction bases not matched to a gene: 4. There are 15 residues in the CDR3. CDR3: CASSLSTGLNSPLHF. The DNA of the CDR3 is TGCGCCAGCAGCTTGTCGACAGGGCTTAATTCACCCCTCCACTTT.

The sample holds a few counts of this clone. The genes are TRBV27 and TRBJ2-7; TRBD2 matches at 7 bases. The germline gives CDR1 MNHEY, CDR2 SMNVEV (reference sequence). J was trimmed by 7 bases and V by 2 bases; bases with no gene match: 8. CDR3 size: 14 residues. The CDR3 region has the DNA TGTGCCAGCAGTTTAGGGGACTACGGTTGGGAGCAGTACTTC. Its translation is CASSLGDYGWEQYF.

This clone came up once. The chain combines TRBV6-6 with TRBJ2-7; TRBD2 agrees at 7 bases. This CDR3 region has 13 residues. Germline CDR1 and CDR2: MNHNY and SVGAGI (reference sequence). The V gene end was trimmed by 6 bases and the J gene end by 0 bases; junction bases not matched to a gene: 2. In nucleotides, the CDR3 is TGTGCCAGCAGGCGGGACTACTCCTACGAGCAGTACTTC. Protein product: CASRRDYSYEQYF.

The chain employs TRBV5-1 and TRBJ1-3, with D possibly being TRBD1 (5 bases). CDR1 and CDR2 (germline): SGHRS, YFSETQ. Trimming pared 7 bases from V and 4 bases from J, leaving 15 bases between. The CDR3 covers 14 residues. CDR3 sequence (DNA): TGCGCCAGCCGCCCCCGGGACCAAGGAAACACCATATATTTT. This gives the protein CASRPRDQGNTIYF.

The genes are TRBV28 and TRBJ1-5, with TRBD1 as a possible D gene (5 bases). V dropped 6 bases and J dropped 4 bases, with 10 bases sitting between them. Germline-derived CDR1 and CDR2 are MDHEN and SYDVKM. The CDR3 is made up of 13 amino acids. CDR3 sequence (DNA): TGTGCCAGCAGCCGACAGAGGAATCAGCCCCAGCATTTT. This gives the protein CASSRQRNQPQHF. Full variable domain (rest looked up from reference TRBV28 and TRBJ1-5): DVKVTQSSRYLVKRTGEKVFLECVQDMDHENMFWYRQDPGLGLRLIYFSYDVKMKEKGDIPEGYSVSREKKERFSLILESASTNQTSMYLCASSRQRNQPQHFGDGTRLSIL.

V gene TRBV28 combines with J gene TRBJ2-7, with a possible D match to TRBD1 (6 bases). The germline V and J ends were trimmed by 5 bases and 1 base, with 12 bases remaining between them. The CDR3 loop spans 14 amino acids. Per germline, CDR1 MDHEN and CDR2 SYDVKM. This chain's CDR3 is CASSRPDRSYEQYF. The CDR3 nucleotides are TGTGCCAGCAGTAGGCCTGACAGGTCCTACGAGCAGTACTTC.

To note about this clone: An end of the junction differs from the germline gene, which may be a read error. The V call is TRBV7-7, the J call TRBJ2-5; 10 positions match TRBD2. Germline V CDR1 and CDR2: SSHAT, FNYEAQ (reference sequence). The CDR3 covers 15 residues. The CDR3 loop is CASSFGTSVQETQYF. The DNA of the CDR3 is TGTGCTAGCAGCTTCGGGACTAGCGTTCAAGAGACCCAGTACTTC.

The chain carries TRBV7-9 and TRBJ2-3, with TRBD2 matching over 10 bases. The CDR3 loop spans 18 amino acids. Germline V gives CDR1 SEHNR, CDR2 FQNEAQ (reference sequence). Trimming took 5 bases from V and 2 from J; bases not matched to a gene: 13. CDR3 amino acids: CASSRGLAGVRATDTQYF. CDR3 nucleotide sequence: TGTGCCAGCAGCCGCGGTCTAGCGGGAGTGAGGGCCACAGATACGCAGTATTTT.

The rearrangement links TRBV5-1 to TRBJ2-1; TRBD1 agrees at 8 bases. After removal of 3 bases from V and 5 bases from J, the junction contained 4 bases not matched to a gene. The germline V gene encodes CDR1 SGHRS and CDR2 YFSETQ. The length of the CDR3 is 14 residues. CDR3 sequence (DNA): TGCGCCAGCAGCTCTGGACAGGGCAACAATGAGCAGTTCTTC. Translated, it gives CASSSGQGNNEQFF.

This clone has more than one count but fewer than ten. The V call is TRBV5-1, the J call TRBJ1-2, with 7 bases that match TRBD1. Germline CDR1 is SGHRS and CDR2 is YFSETQ. CDR3 length equals 16 residues. V lost 4 bases and J lost 5; bases outside the gene matches: 14. As DNA, the CDR3 is TGCGCCAGCAGCCTTGGTAGGGGGCAGGGAAGTTATGGCTACACCTTC. As protein: CASSLGRGQGSYGYTF.

This clone has only one observation. V gene TRBV23-1 combines with J gene TRBJ1-1; TRBD1 matches at 7 bases. Being an ORF, TRBV23-1 has a function that is uncertain. V lost 4 bases, J lost 0 bases, and 2 bases stayed unmatched. The length of the CDR3 is 14 residues. CDR3 in amino acids: CASSRQGLNTEAFF. CDR3 coding DNA: TGCGCCAGCAGTCGACAGGGCCTGAACACTGAAGCTTTCTTT.

This clone has only a few counts. The J gene is TRBJ2-7, the V gene TRBV5-1; TRBD2 matches at 9 bases. This CDR3 spans 15 amino acids. V lost 0 bases, J lost 4 bases, and 5 bases stayed unmatched. In germline, CDR1 is SGHRS, CDR2 YFSETQ. Here the CDR3 reads CASSLGGLALYEQYF. CDR3 bases: TGCGCCAGCAGCTTGGGGGGACTAGCCTTGTACGAGCAGTACTTC.

The chain joins TRBV6-1 to TRBJ1-3; D may be TRBD1 (5 bases). Trimming pared 5 bases from V and 0 bases from J, leaving 8 bases between. The CDR3 spans 14 residues. CDR1 is MNHNS and CDR2 is SASEGT in the germline V gene. This CDR3 reads CASSQGYSGNTIYF. CDR3 sequence (DNA): TGTGCCAGCAGTCAGGGCTACTCTGGAAACACCATATATTTT.

V usage is TRBV7-9 and J usage is TRBJ1-3; D gene uncertain. Trimming shortened V by 5 bases and J by 9 bases, and 8 bases separated the two germline ends. Germline V gene lookup returns CDR1 SEHNR and CDR2 FQNEAQ (reference sequence). The CDR3 has 11 residues. The CDR3, as DNA: TGTGCCAGCAGCCCCCGGGGCACCATATATTTT. It encodes CASSPRGTIYF.

The V and J genes are TRBV9 and TRBJ2-1; D gene ambiguous. Per germline, CDR1 SGDLS and CDR2 YYNGEE. The CDR3 length is 15 residues. V gave up 4 bases and J gave up 2 bases, with 13 bases separating them. CDR3 sequence (DNA): TGTGCCAGCAGCTCGAGAGAGAAGACCTACAATGAGCAGTTCTTC. This sequence encodes CASSSREKTYNEQFF.

The rearrangement links TRBV6-1 to TRBJ2-5; no reliable D call. The germline CDR1 and CDR2 sequences are MNHNS and SASEGT. The CDR3 spans 13 residues. V was clipped by 7 bases and J by 2 bases, with 11 bases between them. CDR3 amino acids: CASNAQIQETQYF. Written as DNA, the CDR3 is TGTGCCAGCAATGCACAGATTCAAGAGACCCAGTACTTC.

The J gene is TRBJ2-5, the V gene TRBV9; 11 nucleotides agree with TRBD2. CDR3 size: 17 residues. V was clipped by 0 bases and J by 5 bases; unmatched bases: 9. The germline gives CDR1 SGDLS, CDR2 YYNGEE. This chain's CDR3 is CASSVEGTSGTLETQYF. For the CDR3, the DNA is TGTGCCAGCAGCGTAGAAGGGACTAGCGGCACGTTGGAGACCCAGTACTTC.

The count of this clone is one. A read error may produce the germline difference seen at one junction end. V is TRBV29-1 and J is TRBJ2-1; the D is unclear. Germline CDR1 reads SQVTM; CDR2 reads ANQGSEA. This CDR3 spans 12 amino acids. The CDR3 sequence: CTVWSGFNEQFF. The CDR3 nucleotides read TGCACCGTTTGGTCTGGGTTTAATGAGCAGTTCTTC.

The chain carries TRBV5-1 and TRBJ2-1, with D tentatively TRBD1 (6 bases). The V gene's germline CDR1 is SGHRS and CDR2 YFSETQ. V lost 0 bases and J 0 bases, leaving 16 bases between the germline ends. The CDR3 extends over 18 amino acids. CDR3 sequence reads: CASSLGGRQESSYNEQFF. CDR3 nucleotides: TGCGCCAGCAGCTTGGGGGGCCGACAGGAAAGCTCCTACAATGAGCAGTTCTTC.